Detailed here is one T cell receptor (beta chain). The target antigen is unknown. Profiled with immunoSEQ multiplex PCR; TCRdb holds only in-frame clones, not every one. Found here are about 21,000 clones, about 85% of them singletons; the top ten hold around 38%. Cycle 7 day 1, cycle 4 day 1, and baseline were the timepoints at which blood was sampled. The V and J ends lost 0 bases and 6 bases respectively, with 14 bases between them. The germline V gene has CDR1 MGHRA and CDR2 YSYEKL. The CDR3 spans 15 residues. The sample belongs to a study of OX40 agonist ivuxolimab in advanced cancers. Study as a whole: Averaging 60 years in age, with a range of roughly 20 to 90, the cohort was 65% to 85% male. Findings of the study overall: There were, on average, more expanded clones in CD8+ T cells than in CD4+.

The TCR was taken from an adult with an advanced solid tumor such as melanoma, head and neck, liver or kidney cancer. Sequenced here: CD4+ or CD8+ T cells sorted from blood, sampled in a trial of the OX40 agonist ivuxolimab. The J gene is TRBJ1-1, the V gene TRBV4-1; D gene unclear. This CDR3 reads CASSQDDGTLAEAFF. The CDR3, as DNA: TGCGCCAGCAGCCAAGACGACGGCACGTTGGCTGAAGCTTTCTTT.